This T cell receptor beta chain was obtained from a study of cytomegalovirus exposure and HLA in healthy donors. Study-wide context: Researchers found that around 80% of around 400 genotyped donors fell within the Caucasian-associated ancestry cluster.

The study, taken as a whole, reports: In presence/absence analyses, roughly uniform sequencing depth across donors was assumed. With later analysis, a missense DCLRE1C variant became linked to TCR beta V- and J-gene trimming.

Deletions cut 7 bases from V and 5 bases from J, with 13 bases between. The CDR3 spans 13 residues. Looked up from germline, CDR1 is SGHDN and CDR2 is FVKESK. Notes on this clone: Its matching antigen is unknown.

The PCR employed 60 Vbeta primers together with 13 Jbeta primers. Data came from immunoSEQ multiplex PCR; TCRdb stores just in-frame clones and leaves some out. In all, the sample yields 100,000 to 150,000 clones. The sequencing input was PBMCs. This rearrangement joins TRBV14 to TRBJ2-3, with TRBD1 as a possible D gene (7 bases). The sequence came from a woman aged 40 to 50 in good health and CMV-seronegative. The CDR3 coding sequence is TGTGCCAGCAACGCCCAGGGGGGAGATACGCAGTATTTT. Protein product: CASNAQGGDTQYF.